The next 10 T cell receptor beta chains were all read from a single sample in a study of blood T cell repertoires in COVID-19. Sequenced by immunoSEQ multiplex PCR; TCRdb stores in-frame clones only, minus some. The table records about 280,000 clones, roughly 89% of them present only once. Sequencing was performed on peripheral blood. The receptors derive from a woman under 40 with active or convalescent COVID-19.

The chain links TRBV30 to TRBJ1-4; 9 nucleotides align to TRBD1. The CDR3 runs to 15 residues. Germline values: CDR1 GTSNPN, CDR2 SVGIG (reference sequence). The J segment lost 2 bases and the V segment lost 2 bases, leaving 3 bases of the junction unmatched. CDR3 nucleotide sequence: TGTGCCTGGAGTTCACAGGGGGCCACTAATGAAAAACTGTTTTTT. As protein: CAWSSQGATNEKLFF.

This clone was found once. The chain employs TRBV19 and TRBJ1-1, with D hard to call. V was cut by 5 bases and J by 4 bases, with 8 bases left in between. The CDR3 consists of 12 residues. The germline gives CDR1 LNHDA, CDR2 SQIVND (reference sequence). CDR3 sequence: CASSLSSTEAFF. In DNA form, the CDR3 reads TGTGCCAGTAGTCTCTCGAGCACTGAAGCTTTCTTT.

This chain uses TRBV6-5 with TRBJ2-3, with 11 bases lining up with TRBD2. Per the germline V gene, CDR1 is MNHEY and CDR2 is SVGAGI. V gave up 6 bases and J gave up 6 bases; unmatched junction bases: 8. This CDR3 contains 15 residues. The CDR3 DNA follows: TGTGCCAGCAGCTTGACTAGCGGGGCATTGGATACGCAGTATTTT. Amino acids: CASSLTSGALDTQYF.

J is TRBJ1-4 and V is TRBV19, with D unresolved. V shed 3 bases and J shed 2 bases, with 7 bases lying between them. From germline, CDR1 is LNHDA and CDR2 SQIVND (reference sequence). This CDR3 has 14 amino acids. The CDR3 nucleotides read TGTGCCAGTAGTATCAGTCACACTAATGAAAAACTGTTTTTT. Protein sequence: CASSISHTNEKLFF. The full variable domain, completed using reference TRBV19 and TRBJ1-4, is DGGITQSPKYLFRKEGQNVTLSCEQNLNHDAMYWYRQDPGQGLRLIYYSQIVNDFQKGDIAEGYSVSREKKESFPLTVTSAQKNPTAFYLCASSISHTNEKLFFGSGTQLSVL.

The V gene is TRBV7-5, the J gene TRBJ2-7; no DNA check was done on the table's D call, TRBD2. TRBV7-5 has pseudogene status. CDR3 length: 12 residues. The CDR3 reads CARGGGHYEQYF. Here the CDR3 DNA reads TGTGCCAGAGGCGGGGGGCACTACGAGCAGTACTTC.

The chain is built from TRBV21-1 and TRBJ1-5; the DNA was not used to check the table's D call, TRBD1. TRBV21-1 is a pseudogene locus. This CDR3 has 17 amino acids. CDR3 in DNA: TGTGCCAGCAGCAAAAAGGACAGGGTGGCCCCGTCACAGCCCCAGCATTTT. Translating gives CASSKKDRVAPSQPQHF.

V is TRBV10-2 and J is TRBJ1-1, with 9 bases matching TRBD1. CDR1 is WSHSY and CDR2 is SAAADI in the germline V gene. CDR3 length equals 14 residues. With V trimmed by 7 bases and J by 4 bases, 7 bases remained unmatched. CDR3 residues: CASTIGTGITEAFF. CDR3 nucleotides: TGCGCCAGCACCATTGGGACAGGGATCACTGAAGCTTTCTTT.

This clone appeared a few times. The chain carries TRBV30 and TRBJ1-6, with D possibly TRBD1 on 5 matching bases. Trimming left V 0 bases short and J 7 bases short, with 10 bases between. The CDR3 is made up of 14 amino acids. Germline CDR1 reads GTSNPN; CDR2 reads SVGIG (reference sequence). The chain's CDR3 is CAWSVLGGNSPLHF. In DNA form, the CDR3 reads TGTGCCTGGAGTGTACTCGGGGGGAATTCACCCCTCCACTTT. Full variable domain (outside the CDR3, taken from reference TRBV30 and TRBJ1-6): SQTIHQWPATLVQPVGSPLSLECTVEGTSNPNLYWYRQAAGRGLQLLFYSVGIGQISSEVPQNLSASRPQDRQFILSSKKLLLSDSGFYLCAWSVLGGNSPLHFGNGTRLTVT.

The rearrangement joins TRBV6-2 or TRBV6-3 to TRBJ2-5; TRBD2 matches 12 bases. CDR3 length: 16 amino acids. The trim removed 6 bases at V and 5 bases at J, leaving 10 bases unmatched. Germline V gene data show CDR1 as MNHEY and CDR2 as SVGEGT. CDR3 DNA sequence: TGTGCCAGCAGCCAACTACTAGCGGGGGGAGAGGAGACCCAGTACTTC. Protein product: CASSQLLAGGEETQYF.

This chain connects TRBV18 to TRBJ1-2; TRBD1 matches at 7 bases. The CDR3 runs 15 residues. Germline V gene lookup returns CDR1 KGHSH and CDR2 LQKENI. J gave up 8 bases and V 3 bases, and 12 bases lay outside the gene matches. The CDR3 nucleotides read TGTGCCAGCTCACCTACTCATGAGGGGGCAGGGGGCTACACCTTC. Translated: CASSPTHEGAGGYTF.